The 27 T cell receptor beta chains presented below share a single source sample, sequenced in a study of control samples from healthy donors and cancer patients. Profiling relied on immunoSEQ multiplex PCR, and the TCRdb table lists in-frame clones only, not all of them. The repertoire consists of around 130,000 clones, with nearly 90% occurring once and the leading ten covering 3.2%. The sample consisted of blood. The receptor source for this set is a man aged 45-60 years in good health.

The chain joins TRBV28 to TRBJ1-3; D not resolved. Trimming shortened V by 8 bases and J by 5 bases, and 4 bases separated the two germline ends. There are 10 residues in the CDR3. Germline assignment: CDR1 MDHEN and CDR2 SYDVKM. Here the CDR3 DNA reads TGTGCCAGCGAACGAAACACCATATATTTT. Protein: CASERNTIYF.

The gene calls are TRBV29-1 and TRBJ2-7; TRBD1 is a possible D gene (5 bases). The germline gives CDR1 SQVTM, CDR2 ANQGSEA. With 3 bases removed from V and 1 base from J, the gap between germline ends came to 13 bases. This CDR3 is 14 amino acids long. This CDR3 reads CSVDPGNLSYEQYF. The CDR3 DNA reads as TGCAGCGTTGACCCAGGGAACCTATCCTACGAGCAGTACTTC.

V usage is TRBV18 and J usage is TRBJ2-7; a weak D match, TRBD1 (5 bases). Germline CDR1 is KGHSH and CDR2 is LQKENI. The V gene lost 2 bases and the J gene lost 1 base, with 9 bases spanning the gap. The CDR3 loop spans 14 amino acids. In DNA, the CDR3 is TGTGCCAGCTCACCAGTGGGGCAATCCTACGAGCAGTACTTC. It translates to CASSPVGQSYEQYF.

This chain connects TRBV19 to TRBJ2-4; 11 bases line up with TRBD2. V lost 5 bases and J lost 0; bases outside the gene matches: 3. This CDR3 region has 16 residues. Germline V CDR1 and CDR2: LNHDA, SQIVND (reference sequence). For the CDR3, the DNA is TGTGCCAGTAGTCCCCTAGCGGGGGGAGCCAAAAACATTCAGTACTTC. Protein sequence: CASSPLAGGAKNIQYF.

The chain's CDR3 is CASAAGGPPYNEQFF. The CDR3 DNA is TGTGCCAGCGCAGCGGGGGGGCCCCCCTACAATGAGCAGTTCTTC. The genes are TRBV27 and TRBJ2-1; 10 bases are a match to TRBD2. Germline assignment: CDR1 MNHEY and CDR2 SMNVEV (reference sequence). Losses at the gene ends were 8 bases for V and 2 bases for J; bases not matched to a gene: 6. The CDR3 contains 15 residues.

The chain is built from TRBV28 and TRBJ1-4; 11 bases are shared with TRBD1. V was clipped by 3 bases and J by 7 bases; unmatched bases: 10. CDR1 MDHEN and CDR2 SYDVKM come from the germline V gene. The CDR3 spans 17 residues. The CDR3 loop reads CASSFTGTGGRREKLFF. The CDR3 DNA reads as TGTGCCAGCAGTTTCACCGGGACAGGGGGAAGGCGTGAAAAACTGTTTTTT.

The rearrangement uses TRBV7-9 and TRBJ1-1, with D maybe TRBD1 (5 bases). Germline V gives CDR1 SEHNR, CDR2 FQNEAQ (reference sequence). The length of the CDR3 is 14 residues. Trimming cost V 5 bases and J 1 base, with 11 bases left between them. The CDR3 DNA reads TGTGCCAGCAGCGCCCTCGGGGGGAACACTGAAGCTTTCTTT. Translating gives CASSALGGNTEAFF.

The count of this clone is one. V gene TRBV18 combines with J gene TRBJ2-2; 8 bases map to TRBD1. This CDR3 has 16 amino acids. Germline V gene lookup returns CDR1 KGHSH and CDR2 LQKENI. V was pared by 5 bases and J by 5 bases, with 10 bases of the junction left unmatched. The CDR3 is CASSTTGTGYTGELFF. CDR3 DNA sequence: TGTGCCAGCTCAACAACCGGGACAGGCTATACCGGGGAGCTGTTTTTT.

The chain is built from TRBV5-1 and TRBJ2-3; weak D call: TRBD2 (6 bases). Germline V gene data show CDR1 as SGHRS and CDR2 as YFSETQ. V lost 3 bases and J 5 bases, leaving 13 bases between the germline ends. The CDR3 loop spans 14 amino acids. The CDR3 bases are TGCGCCAGCAGCTCCTTCGCGCGGGAAGATACGCAGTATTTT. This gives the protein CASSSFAREDTQYF. The full variable domain, in which reference TRBV5-1 and TRBJ2-3 provide the parts outside the CDR3, is KAGVTQTPRYLIKTRGQQVTLSCSPISGHRSVSWYQQTPGQGLQFLFEYFSETQRNKGNFPGRFSGRQFSNSRSEMNVSTLELGDSALYLCASSSFAREDTQYFGPGTRLTVL.

The genes are TRBV5-4 and TRBJ2-3; 8 bases align to TRBD2. The V segment lost 1 base and the J segment 6 bases; nucleotides outside the gene matches: 10. There are 16 residues in the CDR3. CDR1 is SGHNT, CDR2 YYREEE, per germline (reference sequence). The CDR3 DNA is TGTGCCAGCAGCTTGCGATCCGGGGGGGCCCCGGATACGCAGTATTTT. Its protein is CASSLRSGGAPDTQYF. Looking up the rest from reference TRBV5-4 and TRBJ2-3 gives the full variable domain: ETGVTQSPTHLIKTRGQQVTLRCSSQSGHNTVSWYQQALGQGPQFIFQYYREEENGRGNFPPRFSGLQFPNYSSELNVNALELDDSALYLCASSLRSGGAPDTQYFGPGTRLTVL.

The rearrangement joins TRBV5-6 to TRBJ1-2, with D hard to call. Between the trimmed V and J ends, which lost 2 bases and 6 bases, there was a span of 11 bases. CDR1 SGHDT and CDR2 YYEEEE come from the germline V gene. The CDR3 extends over 13 amino acids. The CDR3 region has the DNA TGTGCCAGCAGCTTTAGCGGGTCGGATGGCTACACCTTC. Translation: CASSFSGSDGYTF.

Note on this clone: Additional DNA sequences in this sample encode the identical CDR3. The rearrangement links TRBV12-3 or TRBV12-4 to TRBJ1-1, with D unresolved. V was cut by 3 bases and J by 5 bases, with 4 bases left in between. The CDR3 is 11 amino acids. The CDR3 nucleotides read TGTGCCAGCAGTTTGGGGACTGAAGCTTTCTTT. Protein: CASSLGTEAFF.

The V call is TRBV6-2 or TRBV6-3, the J call TRBJ2-3, with TRBD2 identical over 8 bases. CDR1 is MNHEY and CDR2 is SVGEGT in the germline V gene. The ends lost 2 bases at V and 5 bases at J; junction bases unmatched: 9. CDR3 length: 16 residues. CDR3 DNA: TGTGCCAGCAGTTACGCCACTAGCGGATCAGGAGATACGCAGTATTTT. It yields the protein CASSYATSGSGDTQYF.

This chain connects TRBV9 to TRBJ1-2; 8 bases fit TRBD1. Germline CDR1 and CDR2: SGDLS and YYNGEE. Trimming removed 0 bases from V and 3 bases from J; junction bases left unmatched: 4. The CDR3 has 15 amino acids. The CDR3 DNA reads as TGTGCCAGCAGCGTAGAGGCAGGGGGCGACTATGGCTACACCTTC. This codes for CASSVEAGGDYGYTF.

A word on this clone: Its ends do not fully match the called genes, so a read error is possible. This chain uses TRBV7-7 with TRBJ2-3, with D uncertain. Germline values: CDR1 SSHAT, CDR2 FNYEAQ (reference sequence). The CDR3 runs 11 residues. CDR3 sequence (DNA): TGTGCTAGCAGTGTGTTGGATACGCAGTATTTT. It translates to CASSVLDTQYF. Looking up the rest from reference TRBV7-7 and TRBJ2-3 gives the full variable domain: GAGVSQSPRYKVTKRGQDVTLRCDPISSHATLYWYQQALGQGPEFLTYFNYEAQPDKSGLPSDRFSAERPEGSISTLTIQRTEQRDSAMYRCASSVLDTQYFGPGTRLTVL.

The chain uses TRBV19 and TRBJ1-4; D call uncertain. CDR1 LNHDA and CDR2 SQIVND come from the germline V gene (reference sequence). Trimming left V 7 bases short and J 0 bases short, with 9 bases between. The CDR3 has 14 residues. In nucleotides, the CDR3 is TGTGCCAGTACTGGCGGAGCAACTAATGAAAAACTGTTTTTT. Protein product: CASTGGATNEKLFF. Looking up the rest from reference TRBV19 and TRBJ1-4 gives the full variable domain: DGGITQSPKYLFRKEGQNVTLSCEQNLNHDAMYWYRQDPGQGLRLIYYSQIVNDFQKGDIAEGYSVSREKKESFPLTVTSAQKNPTAFYLCASTGGATNEKLFFGSGTQLSVL.

This clone came up once. The V gene is TRBV19, the J gene TRBJ1-1; weak D call: TRBD1 (5 bases). Trimming removed 5 bases at V and 0 bases at J, with 7 bases between. The CDR3 loop spans 13 amino acids. Germline CDR1 and CDR2: LNHDA and SQIVND (reference sequence). The DNA for the CDR3 is TGTGCCAGTAGTTGGGGGGTGAACACTGAAGCTTTCTTT. This gives the protein CASSWGVNTEAFF.

The chain uses TRBV28 and TRBJ2-7; 10 bases agree with TRBD1. V was clipped by 5 bases and J by 3 bases; unmatched bases: 13. The length of the CDR3 is 17 residues. Germline-derived CDR1 and CDR2 are MDHEN and SYDVKM. CDR3 sequence: CASSPPRQGARNYEQYF. The CDR3 nucleotides are TGTGCCAGCAGTCCGCCCCGACAGGGGGCCAGAAACTACGAGCAGTACTTC.

The chain combines TRBV11-2 with TRBJ2-5; no firm D call. The length of the CDR3 is 15 residues. V was clipped by 5 bases and J by 4 bases, with 17 bases between them. Germline V gene lookup returns CDR1 SGHAT and CDR2 FQNNGV. The CDR3 coding sequence is TGTGCCAGCAGCCGCCGTGCTAACAGTGCAGAGACCCAGTACTTC. Its protein product is CASSRRANSAETQYF.

This chain joins TRBV3-1 (or the pseudogene TRBV3-2) and TRBJ2-2, with TRBD2 as a possible D gene (5 bases). The V gene's germline CDR1 is LGHDT and CDR2 YNNKEL (reference sequence). The V end lost 1 base, the J end lost 8 bases, and 5 bases lay between the germline ends. There are 12 residues in the CDR3. The CDR3 protein is CASSQGRGELFF. DNA of the CDR3: TGTGCCAGCAGCCAAGGGAGGGGGGAGCTGTTTTTT.

The J gene is TRBJ1-2, the V gene TRBV7-8; D not resolved. V lost 6 bases to trimming and J lost 5 bases, with 19 bases between them. The length of the CDR3 is 15 residues. The V gene's germline CDR1 is SGHVS and CDR2 FQNEAQ. The CDR3 DNA follows: TGTGCCAGCAGTACTGGAGTTCCAGCCGGTTATGGCTACACCTTC. Translating gives CASSTGVPAGYGYTF.

This chain connects TRBV15 to TRBJ2-1; D perhaps matches TRBD1 (5 bases). The CDR3 extends over 15 amino acids. Germline loops: CDR1 LNHNV, CDR2 YYDKDF (reference sequence). Trimming left V 3 bases short and J 2 bases short, with 11 bases between. In DNA, the CDR3 is TGTGCCACCAGCAGGACCAGGGTCCCCTACAATGAGCAGTTCTTC. This translates into CATSRTRVPYNEQFF.

The chain is built from TRBV12-3 or TRBV12-4 and TRBJ2-5; D remains unclear. Trimming left V 1 base short and J 3 bases short, with 0 bases between. This CDR3 has 11 residues. CDR3 amino acids: CASSLEETQYF. The CDR3 coding sequence is TGTGCCAGCAGTTTAGAAGAGACCCAGTACTTC.

The chain carries TRBV28 and TRBJ1-1, with TRBD1 as a possible D gene (6 bases). V was shortened by 4 bases and J by 5 bases, with 11 bases between the two germline ends. Per germline, CDR1 MDHEN and CDR2 SYDVKM. The CDR3 spans 13 residues. The CDR3 bases are TGTGCCAGCAGTTCGGGAGGGGGAACTGAAGCTTTCTTT. This encodes CASSSGGGTEAFF.

The V call is TRBV2, the J call TRBJ1-3; D unclear. The V and J ends lost 4 bases and 0 bases respectively, with 10 bases between them. This CDR3 contains 15 residues. The germline V gene has CDR1 SNHLY and CDR2 FYNNEI. This CDR3 reads CASSVYLSSGNTIYF. The DNA of the CDR3 is TGTGCCAGCAGTGTTTATCTATCCTCTGGAAACACCATATATTTT.

V usage is TRBV30 and J usage is TRBJ2-3; D remains unclear. The ends were cut back, 1 base at V and 3 bases at J, with 11 bases in the middle. The CDR3 is made up of 14 amino acids. The germline gives CDR1 GTSNPN, CDR2 SVGIG (reference sequence). The CDR3 protein is CAWSAGHTTDTQYF. CDR3 bases: TGTGCCTGGAGTGCGGGTCATACGACAGATACGCAGTATTTT.

This clone occurred once. J is TRBJ1-2 and V is TRBV2, with 9 bases lining up with TRBD1. J was trimmed by 8 bases and V by 5 bases; bases with no gene match: 12. CDR3 length: 15 amino acids. The V gene's germline CDR1 is SNHLY and CDR2 FYNNEI. The CDR3: CASSPTGTGPRGYTF. The CDR3 DNA follows: TGTGCCAGCAGTCCCACCGGGACAGGGCCCCGGGGCTACACCTTC.